The 29 T cell receptor beta chains below were found in one sample sequenced in a study of cytomegalovirus exposure and HLA in healthy donors. PCR involved 60 Vbeta and 13 Jbeta primers. Sequenced by immunoSEQ multiplex PCR; TCRdb stores in-frame clones only, minus some. Here the sample spans 150,000 or so clones, approximately 82% being singletons. What was sequenced was PBMCs. Receptors originate from a man in his fifties or sixties in good health and CMV-seropositive.

The rearrangement links TRBV5-1 to TRBJ2-1, with D tentatively TRBD1 (5 bases). CDR3 length: 15 amino acids. The germline V gene has CDR1 SGHRS and CDR2 YFSETQ. V lost 0 bases to trimming and J lost 6 bases, with 13 bases between them. The CDR3 coding sequence is TGCGCCAGCAGCTTGGCACAGGTTATGGCCAATGAGCAGTTCTTC. This codes for CASSLAQVMANEQFF.

This clone was observed once. The chain employs TRBV9 and TRBJ1-6; D possibly corresponds to TRBD1 (5 bases). This CDR3 has 15 amino acids. The germline V gene has CDR1 SGDLS and CDR2 YYNGEE. Between the trimmed V and J ends, which lost 3 bases and 7 bases, there was a span of 14 bases. The CDR3 region is CASSAQGLNNSPLHF. The CDR3 DNA is TGTGCCAGCAGCGCCCAGGGACTGAACAATTCACCCCTCCACTTT.

The CDR3 is CASSIFSGGRGTGELFF. The DNA of the CDR3 is TGTGCCAGTAGTATTTTTTCGGGCGGCAGGGGAACCGGGGAGCTGTTTTTT. The chain couples TRBV19 to TRBJ2-2, with D possibly matching TRBD1 (6 bases). V was pared by 3 bases and J by 5 bases, with 19 bases between. Per germline, CDR1 LNHDA and CDR2 SQIVND (reference sequence). This CDR3 has 17 residues.

This chain connects TRBV7-8 to TRBJ2-7, with D possibly being TRBD1 (6 bases). V was pared by 4 bases and J by 6 bases, with 16 bases between. CDR1 SGHVS and CDR2 FQNEAQ come from the germline V gene. CDR3 length: 14 amino acids. The CDR3 nucleotides are TGTGCCAGCAGCTCCTATGGACAGCTTGGCGAGCAGTACTTC. Translating it yields CASSSYGQLGEQYF.

The rearrangement joins TRBV6-1 to TRBJ2-7; TRBD1 matches at 7 bases. With 5 bases clipped from V and 4 bases from J, the junction kept 8 bases outside the gene matches. Germline assignment: CDR1 MNHNS and CDR2 SASEGT. The CDR3 is made up of 14 amino acids. Here the CDR3 DNA reads TGTGCCAGCAGTCCCCGGACAGGCGGGTACGAGCAGTACGTC. It codes for CASSPRTGGYEQYV.

The sample holds one count of this clone. The chain combines TRBV7-7 with TRBJ2-2, with 9 nucleotides matching TRBD1. Germline V gene data show CDR1 as SSHAT and CDR2 as FNYEAQ (reference sequence). V was clipped by 0 bases and J by 5 bases; unmatched bases: 7. This CDR3 is built from 17 residues. The CDR3 sequence: CASSLAGTGKLTGELFF. The CDR3 DNA reads as TGTGCCAGCAGCTTAGCGGGGACAGGGAAGTTGACCGGGGAGCTGTTTTTT.

This clone came up a few times. This chain joins TRBV19 and TRBJ1-2, with 8 bases fitting TRBD1. Germline CDR1 is LNHDA and CDR2 is SQIVND (reference sequence). Germline trimming cut 2 bases from V and 9 bases from J; bases unmatched to any gene: 8. This CDR3 is 14 amino acids long. Written as DNA, the CDR3 is TGTGCCAGTAGTATATTCCTCGGACAGGGCAGCTACACCTTC. Translated, it gives CASSIFLGQGSYTF.

In DNA form, the CDR3 reads TGCGCCAGCAGCCCCAGCACAGGGTGGACTAATGAAAAACTGTTTTTT. Amino acids: CASSPSTGWTNEKLFF. The chain joins TRBV5-1 to TRBJ1-4, with D perhaps TRBD1 (6 bases). Per germline, CDR1 SGHRS and CDR2 YFSETQ. The CDR3 is 16 residues long. Trimming cost V 4 bases and J 2 bases, with 15 bases left between them.

The chain recombines TRBV10-3 with TRBJ1-1, with 9 nucleotides matching TRBD1. CDR1 is ENHRY, CDR2 SYGVKD, per germline. The V gene end was trimmed by 4 bases and the J gene end by 1 base; junction bases not matched to a gene: 1. The CDR3 extends over 14 amino acids. The CDR3 bases are TGTGCCATCAGTGCGGGACAGGGGAACACTGAAGCTTTCTTT. This encodes CAISAGQGNTEAFF.

The genes are TRBV6-4 and TRBJ2-3, with D perhaps matching TRBD2 (7 bases). CDR3 length: 16 residues. Per the germline V gene, CDR1 is MRHNA and CDR2 is SNTAGT. Trimming took 4 bases from V and 3 from J, leaving 17 bases between them. CDR3: CASSAFGGGLTDTQYF. CDR3 nucleotide sequence: TGTGCCAGCAGTGCCTTCGGCGGGGGCCTAACAGATACGCAGTATTTT.

This chain joins TRBV7-9 and TRBJ1-2, with 9 bases fitting TRBD1. The junction had 10 bases not matched to a gene; V was cut back by 2 bases and J by 6 bases. The germline V gene encodes CDR1 SEHNR and CDR2 FQNEAQ (reference sequence). CDR3 length equals 16 residues. The CDR3 nucleotides read TGTGCCAGCAGCTTAAAGGAGGACAGGGGCTTGAATGGCTACACCTTC. Translation gives CASSLKEDRGLNGYTF.

This chain links TRBV27 with TRBJ1-1, with 8 bases identical to TRBD1. This CDR3 has 14 amino acids. Germline CDR1 and CDR2: MNHEY and SMNVEV (reference sequence). V dropped 0 bases and J dropped 4; count of bases not matched to a gene: 1. DNA of the CDR3: TGTGCCAGCAGTTTATCGACAGGGGTCACTGAAGCTTTCTTT. Residues: CASSLSTGVTEAFF.

The chain combines TRBV5-1 with TRBJ1-1; unclear D gene. Trimming stripped 4 bases from V and 7 bases from J, with 8 bases between. The germline CDR1 and CDR2 sequences are SGHRS and YFSETQ. The CDR3 extends over 11 amino acids. DNA of the CDR3: TGCGCCAGCAGCCCCGCTATTGAAGCTTTCTTT. Translated: CASSPAIEAFF.

This chain links TRBV27 with TRBJ2-5; 10 bases agree with TRBD2. V was clipped by 2 bases and J by 4 bases; unmatched bases: 4. Per the germline V gene, CDR1 is MNHEY and CDR2 is SMNVEV (reference sequence). The CDR3 totals 15 residues. The CDR3 reads CASSLLAGDVETQYF. As DNA, the CDR3 is TGTGCCAGCAGTTTACTAGCGGGAGACGTAGAGACCCAGTACTTC.

The CDR3 sequence is CASSYGGLYGYTF. DNA of the CDR3: TGTGCCAGCAGTTACGGGGGGTTGTATGGCTACACCTTC. The V gene is TRBV6-5, the J gene TRBJ1-2; possible D gene TRBD1, 5 bases. Looked up from germline, CDR1 is MNHEY and CDR2 is SVGAGI. This CDR3 comprises 13 residues. The V and J ends lost 2 bases and 5 bases respectively, with 9 bases between them.

The chain uses TRBV11-3 and TRBJ2-5; D is unresolved. The V end lost 3 bases, the J end lost 4 bases, and 9 bases lay between the germline ends. The CDR3 contains 13 residues. The germline gives CDR1 SGHNT, CDR2 YENEEA. The CDR3 sequence is CASSFGQRETQYF. CDR3 in DNA: TGTGCCAGCAGCTTCGGCCAGCGAGAGACCCAGTACTTC.

The rearrangement links TRBV7-3 to TRBJ1-2, with D unclear. The CDR3 spans 13 residues. Germline V gene data show CDR1 as SGHTA and CDR2 as FQGTGA. V shed 2 bases and J shed 4 bases, with 8 bases lying between them. CDR3 sequence: CASSLGRPYGYTF. Written as DNA, the CDR3 is TGTGCCAGCAGCTTAGGGAGGCCCTATGGCTACACCTTC.

The CDR3 is CASSVLAERAYEQYV. CDR3 bases: TGTGCCAGCAGCGTACTAGCGGAACGTGCCTACGAGCAGTACGTC. The chain has TRBV9 and TRBJ2-7; 7 bases fit TRBD2. CDR1 is SGDLS and CDR2 is YYNGEE in the germline V gene. The CDR3 has 15 residues. V shed 1 base and J 2 bases; nucleotides not matched to a gene: 6.

J is TRBJ1-3 and V is TRBV2; D ambiguous. The germline V and J ends were trimmed by 7 bases and 0 bases, with 16 bases remaining between them. The CDR3 has 16 residues. Per the germline V gene, CDR1 is SNHLY and CDR2 is FYNNEI. CDR3 sequence: CASTVGVLRSGNTIYF. The CDR3 DNA follows: TGTGCCAGCACCGTCGGGGTCCTGCGCTCTGGAAACACCATATATTTT.

The chain links TRBV7-8 to TRBJ2-1; 10 nucleotides align to TRBD1. Germline V CDR1 and CDR2: SGHVS, FQNEAQ. J was trimmed by 4 bases and V by 5 bases; bases with no gene match: 2. This CDR3 is 14 amino acids long. CDR3 in amino acids: CASSPGQGYNEQFF. CDR3 nucleotide sequence: TGTGCCAGCAGCCCGGGACAGGGGTACAATGAGCAGTTCTTC.

Written as DNA, the CDR3 is TGTGCCAGTAGTATAGCGGGACAGGGGACTGAAGCTTTCTTT. This codes for CASSIAGQGTEAFF. The gene calls are TRBV19 and TRBJ1-1; 10 nucleotides line up with TRBD1. From germline, CDR1 is LNHDA and CDR2 SQIVND (reference sequence). The trim removed 1 base at V and 5 bases at J, leaving 1 base unmatched. The CDR3 consists of 14 residues.

V is TRBV5-6 and J is TRBJ2-7; 7 bases align to TRBD1. The J segment lost 7 bases and the V segment lost 4 bases, leaving 17 bases of the junction unmatched. The CDR3 has 16 amino acids. Germline V CDR1 and CDR2: SGHDT, YYEEEE. In DNA form, the CDR3 reads TGTGCCAGCAGCCCTCGACAGGGACGGGGCTCGCGTGAGCAGTACTTC. The encoded protein is CASSPRQGRGSREQYF.

The chain combines TRBV11-2 with TRBJ2-3; 8 nucleotides align to TRBD1. The CDR3 covers 15 residues. The germline CDR1 and CDR2 sequences are SGHAT and FQNNGV. Trimming at V came to 3 bases and at J to 5 bases, leaving 7 bases not matched to a gene. The CDR3: CASSFGTGGEDTQYF. The CDR3 nucleotides read TGTGCCAGCAGCTTCGGGACAGGCGGGGAAGATACGCAGTATTTT. Based on the CDR3 plus reference TRBV11-2 and TRBJ2-3, the full variable domain is EAGVAQSPRYKIIEKRQSVAFWCNPISGHATLYWYQQILGQGPKLLIQFQNNGVVDDSQLPKDRFSAERLKGVDSTLKIQPAKLEDSAVYLCASSFGTGGEDTQYFGPGTRLTVL.

The chain's CDR3 is CASSQAPGVEDTQYF. In nucleotides, the CDR3 is TGCGCCAGCAGCCAAGCCCCGGGGGTTGAAGATACGCAGTATTTT. The V and J genes are TRBV4-1 and TRBJ2-3, with D possibly matching TRBD2 (6 bases). The CDR3 has 15 residues. The germline CDR1 and CDR2 sequences are MGHRA and YSYEKL. With 1 base removed from V and 5 bases from J, the gap between germline ends came to 13 bases.

This chain joins TRBV19 and TRBJ1-2; no clear D gene. The V gene lost 5 bases and the J gene lost 4 bases, with 14 bases spanning the gap. The CDR3 is made up of 14 amino acids. Germline V gene lookup returns CDR1 LNHDA and CDR2 SQIVND (reference sequence). The CDR3 region is CASSPGNLLYGYTF. The CDR3 DNA is TGTGCCAGTAGTCCGGGGAACCTCCTCTATGGCTACACCTTC.

DNA for the CDR3: TGTGCCAGTAGTCCTCGCGACACGCCGAACACTGAAGCTTTCTTT. Its translation is CASSPRDTPNTEAFF. The rearrangement uses TRBV19 and TRBJ1-1; D gene unclear. V was trimmed by 5 bases and J by 1 base, leaving 14 bases between them. Germline V gene data show CDR1 as LNHDA and CDR2 as SQIVND (reference sequence). The length of the CDR3 is 15 residues.

V is TRBV2 and J is TRBJ2-3; 11 nucleotides match TRBD2. The germline gives CDR1 SNHLY, CDR2 FYNNEI. V trimming: 6 bases; J trimming: 8 bases; junction bases outside the gene matches: 10. The CDR3 has 15 residues. CDR3 nucleotides: TGTGCCAGCAGGGATAGCGGGAGGGGGCTCGGTACGCAGTATTTT. Protein sequence: CASRDSGRGLGTQYF. Looking up the rest from reference TRBV2 and TRBJ2-3 gives the full variable domain: EPEVTQTPSHQVTQMGQEVILRCVPISNHLYFYWYRQILGQKVEFLVSFYNNEISEKSEIFDDQFSVERPDGSNFTLKIRSTKLEDSAMYFCASRDSGRGLGTQYFGPGTRLTVL.

The chain combines TRBV6-1 with TRBJ1-5; no firm D call. V dropped 0 bases and J dropped 3 bases, with 6 bases sitting between them. The CDR3 sequence is 14 residues long. Germline values: CDR1 MNHNS, CDR2 SASEGT. The CDR3 loop is CASSEAGHNQPQHF. For the CDR3, the DNA is TGTGCCAGCAGTGAAGCCGGTCACAATCAGCCCCAGCATTTT.

This rearrangement joins TRBV7-3 to TRBJ1-1, with D maybe TRBD1 (5 bases). The germline V and J ends were trimmed by 5 bases and 4 bases, with 14 bases remaining between them. The germline V gene has CDR1 SGHTA and CDR2 FQGTGA. The CDR3 is 14 amino acids. The CDR3, as DNA: TGTGCCAGCAGCCCCATAGTGGGGCTCACTGAAGCTTTCTTT. This gives the protein CASSPIVGLTEAFF. Full variable domain (outside the CDR3, taken from reference TRBV7-3 and TRBJ1-1): GAGVSQTPSNKVTEKGKYVELRCDPISGHTALYWYRQSLGQGPEFLIYFQGTGAADDSGLPNDRFFAVRPEGSVSTLKIQRTERGDSAVYLCASSPIVGLTEAFFGQGTRLTVV.